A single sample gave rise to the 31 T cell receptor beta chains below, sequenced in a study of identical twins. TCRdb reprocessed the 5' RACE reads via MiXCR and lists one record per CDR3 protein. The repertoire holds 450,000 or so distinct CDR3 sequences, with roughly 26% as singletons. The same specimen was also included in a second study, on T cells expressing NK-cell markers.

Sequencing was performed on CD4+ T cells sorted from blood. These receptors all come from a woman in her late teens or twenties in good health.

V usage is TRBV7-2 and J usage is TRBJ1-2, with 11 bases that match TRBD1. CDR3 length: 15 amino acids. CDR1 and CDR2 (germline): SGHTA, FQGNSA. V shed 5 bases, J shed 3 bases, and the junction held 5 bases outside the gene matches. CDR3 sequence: CASSRTGGSHYGYTF. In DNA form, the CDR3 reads TGTGCCAGCAGCAGGACAGGGGGCTCCCACTATGGCTACACCTTC. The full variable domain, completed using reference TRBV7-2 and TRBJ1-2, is GAGVSQSPSNKVTEKGKDVELRCDPISGHTALYWYRQSLGQGLEFLIYFQGNSAPDKSGLPSDRFSAERTGGSVSTLTIQRTQQEDSAVYLCASSRTGGSHYGYTFGSGTRLTVV.

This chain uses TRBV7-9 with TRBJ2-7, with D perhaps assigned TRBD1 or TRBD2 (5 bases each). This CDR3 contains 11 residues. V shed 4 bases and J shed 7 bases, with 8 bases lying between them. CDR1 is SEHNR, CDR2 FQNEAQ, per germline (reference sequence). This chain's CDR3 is CASSSREEQYF. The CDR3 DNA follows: TGTGCCAGCAGCTCCAGGGAGGAGCAGTACTTC.

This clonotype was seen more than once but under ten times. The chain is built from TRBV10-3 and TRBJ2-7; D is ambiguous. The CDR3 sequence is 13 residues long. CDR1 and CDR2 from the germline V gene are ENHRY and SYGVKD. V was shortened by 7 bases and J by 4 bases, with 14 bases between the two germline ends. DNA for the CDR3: TGTGCCATCAACAACCAGGAGACATACGAGCAGTACTTC. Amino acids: CAINNQETYEQYF.

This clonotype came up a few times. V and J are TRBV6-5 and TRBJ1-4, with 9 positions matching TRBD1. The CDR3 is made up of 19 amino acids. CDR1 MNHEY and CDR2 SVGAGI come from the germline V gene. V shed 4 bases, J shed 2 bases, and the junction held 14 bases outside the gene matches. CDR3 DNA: TGTGCCAGCAGTTCTGCCCGGGACAGGGTTTTGTCCACTAATGAAAAACTGTTTTTT. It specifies CASSSARDRVLSTNEKLFF.

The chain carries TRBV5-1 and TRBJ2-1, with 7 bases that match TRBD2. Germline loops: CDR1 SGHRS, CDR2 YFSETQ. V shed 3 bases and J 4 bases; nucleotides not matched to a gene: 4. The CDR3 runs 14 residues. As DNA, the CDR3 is TGCGCCAGCAGCTCCAGCGGGATTTACAATGAGCAGTTCTTC. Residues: CASSSSGIYNEQFF.

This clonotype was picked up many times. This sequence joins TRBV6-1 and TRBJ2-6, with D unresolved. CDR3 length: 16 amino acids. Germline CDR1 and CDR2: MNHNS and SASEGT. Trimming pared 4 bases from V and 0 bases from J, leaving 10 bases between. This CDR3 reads CASSAGLNSGANVLTF. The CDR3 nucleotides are TGTGCCAGCAGTGCCGGGCTGAACTCTGGGGCCAACGTCCTGACTTTC.

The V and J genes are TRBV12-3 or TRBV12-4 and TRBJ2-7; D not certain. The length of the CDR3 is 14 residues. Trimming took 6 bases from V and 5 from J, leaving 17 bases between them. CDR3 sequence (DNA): TGTGCCAGCAGCCTCAGGACGCCCAGCAACGAGCAGTACTTC. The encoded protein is CASSLRTPSNEQYF.

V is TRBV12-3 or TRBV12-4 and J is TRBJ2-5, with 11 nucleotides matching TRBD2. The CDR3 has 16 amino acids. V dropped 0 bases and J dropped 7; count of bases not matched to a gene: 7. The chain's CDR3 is CASSLAVAGGRATQYF. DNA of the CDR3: TGTGCCAGCAGTTTAGCAGTAGCGGGGGGGCGAGCGACCCAGTACTTC.

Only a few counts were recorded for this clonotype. The CDR3 DNA follows: TGCGCCAGCTCCGAGGTAGCCCCTCGGGGCACCGGGGAGCTGTTTTTT. This encodes CASSEVAPRGTGELFF. The gene calls are TRBV5-1 and TRBJ2-2, with D maybe TRBD2 (5 bases). Germline CDR1 reads SGHRS; CDR2 reads YFSETQ. The CDR3 sequence is 16 residues long. Trimming removed 7 bases from V and 4 bases from J, with 20 bases in between.

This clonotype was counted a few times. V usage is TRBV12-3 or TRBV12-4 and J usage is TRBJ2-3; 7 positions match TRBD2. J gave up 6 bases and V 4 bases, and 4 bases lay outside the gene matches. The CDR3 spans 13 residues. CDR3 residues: CASSSTSRDTQYF. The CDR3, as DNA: TGTGCCAGCAGTTCGACTAGCCGGGATACGCAGTATTTT.

In DNA, the CDR3 is TGTGCCAGCAGCTTAGGGGGGGGCCGGGGCACAGATACGCAGTATTTT. This codes for CASSLGGGRGTDTQYF. J is TRBJ2-3 and V is TRBV7-9; weak D call: TRBD2 (7 bases). From germline, CDR1 is SEHNR and CDR2 FQNEAQ (reference sequence). V lost 1 base and J 1 base, leaving 12 bases between the germline ends. This CDR3 is 16 amino acids long.

CDR3: CSTFGRQGTGELFF. In DNA form, the CDR3 reads TGCAGTACGTTCGGGAGACAGGGCACCGGGGAGCTGTTTTTT. The genes are TRBV20-1 and TRBJ2-2; possible D gene TRBD1, 7 bases. CDR1 and CDR2 (germline): DFQATT, SNEGSKA (reference sequence). V lost 8 bases to trimming and J lost 4 bases, with 17 bases between them. CDR3 length: 14 residues.

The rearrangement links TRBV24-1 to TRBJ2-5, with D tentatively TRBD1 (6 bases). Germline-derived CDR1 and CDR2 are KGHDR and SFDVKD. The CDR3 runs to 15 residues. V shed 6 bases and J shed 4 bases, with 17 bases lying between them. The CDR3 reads CATSLSGQKGETQYF. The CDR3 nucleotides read TGTGCCACCAGTTTGTCCGGACAGAAGGGAGAGACCCAGTACTTC.

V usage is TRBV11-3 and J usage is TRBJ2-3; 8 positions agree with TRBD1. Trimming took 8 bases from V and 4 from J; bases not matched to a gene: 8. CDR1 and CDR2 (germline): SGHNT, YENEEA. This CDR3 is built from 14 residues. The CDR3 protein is CASQQGVSSDTQYF. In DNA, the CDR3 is TGTGCCAGCCAACAGGGGGTCAGCTCAGATACGCAGTATTTT.

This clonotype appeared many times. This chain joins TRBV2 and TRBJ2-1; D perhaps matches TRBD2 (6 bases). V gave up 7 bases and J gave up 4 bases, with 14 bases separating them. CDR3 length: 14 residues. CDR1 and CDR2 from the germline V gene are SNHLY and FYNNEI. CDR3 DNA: TGTGCCAGCAAACAAGGTCGGGAGTACAATGAGCAGTTCTTC. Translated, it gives CASKQGREYNEQFF.

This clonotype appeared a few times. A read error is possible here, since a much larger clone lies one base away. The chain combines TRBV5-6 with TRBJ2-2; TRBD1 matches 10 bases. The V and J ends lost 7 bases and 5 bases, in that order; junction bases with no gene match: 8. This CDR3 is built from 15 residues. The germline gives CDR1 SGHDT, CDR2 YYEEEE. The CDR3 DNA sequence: TGTGCCAGCGGCCCCGGGACAGGGGTAACCGGGGAGCTGTTTTTT. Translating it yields CASGPGTGVTGELFF.

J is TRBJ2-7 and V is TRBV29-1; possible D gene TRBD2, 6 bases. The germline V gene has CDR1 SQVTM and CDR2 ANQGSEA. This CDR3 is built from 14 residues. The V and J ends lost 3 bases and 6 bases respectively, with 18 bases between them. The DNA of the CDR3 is TGCAGCGTTGATGCGGGACCGGTGACTACCGAGCAGTACTTC. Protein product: CSVDAGPVTTEQYF.

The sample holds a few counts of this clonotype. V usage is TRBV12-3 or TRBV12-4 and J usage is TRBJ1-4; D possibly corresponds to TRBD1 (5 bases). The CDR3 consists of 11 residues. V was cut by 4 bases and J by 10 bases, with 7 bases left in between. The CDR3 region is CASSWRGKLFF. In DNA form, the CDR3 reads TGTGCCAGCAGTTGGAGGGGAAAACTGTTTTTT.

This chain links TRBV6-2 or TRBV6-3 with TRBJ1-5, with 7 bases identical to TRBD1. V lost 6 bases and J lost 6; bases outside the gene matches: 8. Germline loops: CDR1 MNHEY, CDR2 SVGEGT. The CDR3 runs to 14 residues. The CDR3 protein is CASRGDRGGQPQHF. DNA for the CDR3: TGTGCCAGCAGAGGGGACAGAGGAGGTCAGCCCCAGCATTTT.

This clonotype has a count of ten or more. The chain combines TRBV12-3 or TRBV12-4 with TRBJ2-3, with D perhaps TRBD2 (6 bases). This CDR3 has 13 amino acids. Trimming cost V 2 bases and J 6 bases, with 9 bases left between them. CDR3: CASSLQLADTQYF. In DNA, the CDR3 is TGTGCCAGCAGTTTACAGCTAGCGGATACGCAGTATTTT.

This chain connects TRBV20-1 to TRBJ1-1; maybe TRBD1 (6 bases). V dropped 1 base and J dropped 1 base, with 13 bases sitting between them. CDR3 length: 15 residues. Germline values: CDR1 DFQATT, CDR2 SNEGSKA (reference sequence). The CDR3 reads CSARVRDTWNTEAFF. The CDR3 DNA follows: TGCAGTGCTAGAGTTAGGGACACCTGGAACACTGAAGCTTTCTTT.

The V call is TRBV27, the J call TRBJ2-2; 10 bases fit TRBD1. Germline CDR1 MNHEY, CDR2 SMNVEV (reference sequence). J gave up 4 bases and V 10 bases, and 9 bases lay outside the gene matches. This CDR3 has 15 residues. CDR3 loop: CATNRGQGGTGELFF. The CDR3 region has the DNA TGTGCCACCAACCGAGGACAGGGGGGCACCGGGGAGCTGTTTTTT.

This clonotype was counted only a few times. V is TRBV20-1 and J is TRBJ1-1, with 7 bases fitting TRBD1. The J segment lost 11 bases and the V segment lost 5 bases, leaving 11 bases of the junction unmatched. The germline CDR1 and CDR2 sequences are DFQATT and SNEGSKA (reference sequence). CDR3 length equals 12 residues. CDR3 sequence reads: CSALSQGRSAFF. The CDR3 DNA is TGCAGTGCTTTGTCACAGGGGCGATCGGCTTTCTTT.

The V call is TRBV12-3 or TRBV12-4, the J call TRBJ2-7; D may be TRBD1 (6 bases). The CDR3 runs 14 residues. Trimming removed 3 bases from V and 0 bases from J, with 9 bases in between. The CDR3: CASSFGDNSYEQYF. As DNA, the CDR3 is TGTGCCAGCAGTTTCGGGGACAACTCCTACGAGCAGTACTTC.

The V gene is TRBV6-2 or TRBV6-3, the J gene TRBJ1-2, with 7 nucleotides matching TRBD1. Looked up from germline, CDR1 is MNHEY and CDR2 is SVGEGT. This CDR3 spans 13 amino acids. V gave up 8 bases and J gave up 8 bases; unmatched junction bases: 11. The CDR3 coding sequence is TGTGCCAGCGAAACCGACAGGGACGCGGGCTACACCTTC. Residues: CASETDRDAGYTF.

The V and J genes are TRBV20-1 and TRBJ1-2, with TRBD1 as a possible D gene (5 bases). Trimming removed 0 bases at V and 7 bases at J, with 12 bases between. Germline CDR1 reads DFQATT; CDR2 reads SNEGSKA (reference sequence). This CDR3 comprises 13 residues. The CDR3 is CSARDCQGGGYTF. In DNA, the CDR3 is TGCAGTGCTAGAGATTGTCAGGGCGGTGGCTACACCTTC.

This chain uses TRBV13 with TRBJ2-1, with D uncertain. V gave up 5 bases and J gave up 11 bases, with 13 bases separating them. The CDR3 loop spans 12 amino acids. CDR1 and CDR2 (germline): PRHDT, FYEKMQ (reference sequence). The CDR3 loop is CASSEDPAKQFF. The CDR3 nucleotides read TGTGCCAGCAGCGAAGACCCGGCGAAGCAGTTCTTC.

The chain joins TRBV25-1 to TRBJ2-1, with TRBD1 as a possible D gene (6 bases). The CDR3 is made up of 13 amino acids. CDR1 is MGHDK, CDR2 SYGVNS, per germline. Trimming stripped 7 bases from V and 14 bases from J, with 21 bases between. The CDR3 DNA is TGTGCCAGCAAGTCGGCAGGGGTCCCGTCGGAGTTCTTC. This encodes CASKSAGVPSEFF.

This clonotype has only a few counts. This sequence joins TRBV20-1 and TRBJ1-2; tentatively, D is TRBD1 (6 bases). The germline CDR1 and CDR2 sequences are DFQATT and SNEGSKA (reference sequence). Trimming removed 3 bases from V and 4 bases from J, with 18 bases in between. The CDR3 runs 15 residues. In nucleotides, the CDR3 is TGCAGTGCTAGCCCGGGTCACAGGGCGGCCTATGGCTACACCTTC. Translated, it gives CSASPGHRAAYGYTF.

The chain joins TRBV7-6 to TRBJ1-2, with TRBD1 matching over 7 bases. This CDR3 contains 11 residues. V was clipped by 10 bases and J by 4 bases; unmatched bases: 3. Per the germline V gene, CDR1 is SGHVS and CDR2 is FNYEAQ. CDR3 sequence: CATWTGYGYTF. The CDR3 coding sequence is TGTGCCACCTGGACAGGCTATGGCTACACCTTC.

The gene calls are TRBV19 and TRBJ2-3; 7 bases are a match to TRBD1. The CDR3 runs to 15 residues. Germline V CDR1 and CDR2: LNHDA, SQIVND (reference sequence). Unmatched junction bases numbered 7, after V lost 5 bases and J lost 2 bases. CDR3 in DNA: TGTGCCAGTAGTCCACGACAGGGAGTCACAGATACGCAGTATTTT. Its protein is CASSPRQGVTDTQYF.